Below, 24 T cell receptor beta chains from the same sample are listed, as sequenced in a study of response to subunit inactivated influenza vaccine. Via MiXCR, TCRdb re-called the RT-PCR reads, giving one row per CDR3 protein. The sample carries 710,000 or so distinct CDR3 sequences, 15% to 18% recorded once. The sequencing used PBMCs from blood, collected approximately 12 days after vaccination. These receptors were taken from a man in his forties or fifties who received an inactivated influenza vaccine.

A few counts support this clonotype. The chain has TRBV20-1 and TRBJ2-1, with D unclear. The V gene's germline CDR1 is DFQATT and CDR2 SNEGSKA (reference sequence). Trimming pared 6 bases from V and 9 bases from J, leaving 9 bases between. The CDR3 loop spans 10 amino acids. CDR3 nucleotides: TGCAGTGCGCCATATGGTGAGCAGTTCTTC. Translating it yields CSAPYGEQFF.

This clonotype was seen a few times. The V and J genes are TRBV20-1 and TRBJ2-3; D gene unclear. The CDR3 covers 14 residues. Germline CDR1 and CDR2: DFQATT and SNEGSKA (reference sequence). V gave up 5 bases and J gave up 0 bases, with 12 bases separating them. CDR3 sequence: CSASHGTSTDTQYF. The CDR3 region has the DNA TGCAGTGCTTCTCATGGTACGAGCACAGATACGCAGTATTTT.

The rearrangement links TRBV7-8 to TRBJ2-7, with 11 nucleotides matching TRBD1. Germline values: CDR1 SGHVS, CDR2 FQNEAQ. V was clipped by 1 base and J by 9 bases; unmatched bases: 8. The CDR3 length is 15 residues. CDR3 sequence: CASSLEGQGVVGQYF. CDR3 coding DNA: TGTGCCAGCAGCTTAGAGGGACAGGGGGTCGTAGGGCAGTACTTC.

This clonotype has just a few counts. The chain recombines TRBV4-1 with TRBJ2-1; no reliable D call. The V end lost 1 base, the J end lost 6 bases, and 13 bases lay between the germline ends. The CDR3 loop spans 15 amino acids. Germline lookup yields CDR1 MGHRA and CDR2 YSYEKL. CDR3 DNA: TGCGCCAGCAGCCAAGGACAAGTTAGAGGCAATGAGCAGTTCTTC. It specifies CASSQGQVRGNEQFF.

There are a few counts of this clonotype. V and J are TRBV4-3 and TRBJ2-1; 8 bases match TRBD1. Per the germline V gene, CDR1 is LGHNA and CDR2 is YSLEER. The CDR3 sequence is 17 residues long. The V gene end was trimmed by 1 base and the J gene end by 4 bases; junction bases not matched to a gene: 9. The CDR3 DNA is TGCGCCAGCAGCCAAGCATCGACAGGGGCGAGATACAATGAGCAGTTCTTC. This sequence encodes CASSQASTGARYNEQFF.

This clonotype was seen only a few times. The genes are TRBV7-2 and TRBJ2-3; the D gene is possibly TRBD2 (5 bases). Germline assignment: CDR1 SGHTA and CDR2 FQGNSA. With 3 bases removed from V and 1 base from J, the gap between germline ends came to 11 bases. The CDR3 runs to 15 residues. CDR3 bases: TGTGCCAGCAGCTTTGGGAGTCGGGGCACAGATACGCAGTATTTT. This sequence encodes CASSFGSRGTDTQYF.

This clonotype appeared a few times. The chain has TRBV7-6 and TRBJ2-5; 9 nucleotides align to TRBD2. V lost 5 bases and J lost 6; bases outside the gene matches: 25. The CDR3 totals 20 residues. Germline V gives CDR1 SGHVS, CDR2 FNYEAQ. The CDR3 loop is CASSTYRGLLMLAGTQTQYF. The CDR3 region has the DNA TGTGCCAGCAGCACCTACAGGGGATTGCTGATGCTAGCGGGGACTCAGACCCAGTACTTC.

The chain couples TRBV18 to TRBJ2-7, with D possibly matching TRBD2 (6 bases). CDR3 length equals 17 residues. Trimming took off 4 bases at V and 6 bases at J, with 25 bases between the two ends. Looked up from germline, CDR1 is KGHSH and CDR2 is LQKENI. This CDR3 is CASSLRVVRGGGREQYF. Written as DNA, the CDR3 is TGTGCCAGCTCACTCCGAGTGGTCCGGGGAGGAGGTCGCGAGCAGTACTTC.

This clonotype was picked up a small number of times. The chain combines TRBV10-3 with TRBJ1-5; D is unresolved. The CDR3 extends over 13 amino acids. The germline V and J ends were trimmed by 7 bases and 0 bases, with 7 bases remaining between them. Germline assignment: CDR1 ENHRY and CDR2 SYGVKD. CDR3 DNA sequence: TGTGCCATCATGCTAGGTAGCAATCAGCCCCAGCATTTT. Encoded protein: CAIMLGSNQPQHF.

The V gene is TRBV29-1, the J gene TRBJ2-2; D remains unclear. In germline, CDR1 is SQVTM, CDR2 ANQGSEA. The V end was cut by 3 bases, the J end by 2 bases, with 7 bases between. The length of the CDR3 is 13 residues. For the CDR3, the DNA is TGCAGCGTTGACGTCGGAAACACCGGGGAGCTGTTTTTT. Its protein is CSVDVGNTGELFF.

This clonotype was counted at least ten times. V usage is TRBV12-3 or TRBV12-4 and J usage is TRBJ2-3; 7 bases fit TRBD1. This CDR3 is 17 amino acids long. With V trimmed by 5 bases and J by 3 bases, 14 bases remained unmatched. CDR3 nucleotide sequence: TGTGCCAGCAGTGTGGGCGCTACAGGGGCCAGAACAGATACGCAGTATTTT. Protein product: CASSVGATGARTDTQYF.

This clonotype was counted only a few times. This chain joins TRBV2 and TRBJ2-2; D is unclear. Trimming removed 5 bases from V and 1 base from J, with 17 bases in between. CDR1 and CDR2 (germline): SNHLY, FYNNEI. The CDR3 spans 17 residues. For the CDR3, the DNA is TGTGCCAGCAGTTCCTTACCGTTAGGCCTGAACACCGGGGAGCTGTTTTTT. Translation gives CASSSLPLGLNTGELFF.

The chain's CDR3 is CASTLDAGDKSYEQYF. CDR3 coding DNA: TGCGCCAGCACCCTGGACGCGGGTGACAAGAGCTACGAGCAGTACTTC. This sequence joins TRBV23-1 and TRBJ2-7; a weak D match, TRBD2 (5 bases). TRBV23-1 falls under the ORF class, with uncertain function. Trimming stripped 7 bases from V and 3 bases from J, with 22 bases between. This CDR3 has 16 amino acids.

The gene calls are TRBV20-1 and TRBJ2-7, with TRBD2 matching over 7 bases. The CDR3 runs 14 residues. V gave up 3 bases and J gave up 4 bases; unmatched junction bases: 9. Per germline, CDR1 DFQATT and CDR2 SNEGSKA (reference sequence). The CDR3 region has the DNA TGCAGTGCTAGGGTGGGACTATATAATTACGAGCAGTACTTC. The encoded protein is CSARVGLYNYEQYF.

This chain joins TRBV9 and TRBJ2-6; no clear D gene. There are 15 residues in the CDR3. Germline CDR1 and CDR2: SGDLS and YYNGEE. V lost 1 base and J lost 4, with 9 bases in between. CDR3 loop: CASSVTGVGANVLTF. The DNA for the CDR3 is TGTGCCAGCAGCGTAACTGGGGTCGGGGCCAACGTCCTGACTTTC. The whole variable domain, filled in from reference TRBV9 and TRBJ2-6, reads DSGVTQTPKHLITATGQRVTLRCSPRSGDLSVYWYQQSLDQGLQFLIQYYNGEERAKGNILERFSAQQFPDLHSELNLSSLELGDSALYFCASSVTGVGANVLTFGAGSRLTVL.

This clonotype was detected only a few times. The rearrangement links TRBV7-2 to TRBJ2-7; tentative D call: TRBD1 (5 bases). Trimming left V 5 bases short and J 4 bases short, with 15 bases between. CDR1 SGHTA and CDR2 FQGNSA come from the germline V gene. The CDR3 length is 14 residues. The chain's CDR3 is CASSQGSSIYEQYF. The CDR3 DNA reads TGTGCCAGCAGCCAGGGAAGTAGTATTTACGAGCAGTACTTC.

This clonotype was counted ten times or more. The chain uses TRBV7-2 and TRBJ2-7; TRBD2 is a possible D gene (6 bases). This CDR3 contains 14 residues. Trimming took off 0 bases at V and 3 bases at J, with 9 bases between the two ends. Germline V gene lookup returns CDR1 SGHTA and CDR2 FQGNSA. This chain's CDR3 is CASSLAAGNYEQYF. In DNA, the CDR3 is TGTGCCAGCAGCTTAGCTGCGGGAAACTACGAGCAGTACTTC.

V is TRBV3-1 and J is TRBJ2-5, with a weak D call TRBD2 (5 bases). The CDR3 extends over 20 amino acids. Between the trimmed V and J ends, which lost 4 bases and 4 bases, there was a span of 31 bases. Germline V gene data show CDR1 as LGHDT and CDR2 as YNNKEL (reference sequence). DNA of the CDR3: TGTGCCAGCAGCCCAAAAGCAGTCGGACTGGGGTCCCGTCCAAGAGAGACCCAGTACTTC. It yields the protein CASSPKAVGLGSRPRETQYF.

V usage is TRBV7-9 and J usage is TRBJ1-5; D is ambiguous. The CDR3 loop spans 16 amino acids. Looked up from germline, CDR1 is SEHNR and CDR2 is FQNEAQ (reference sequence). The V gene lost 4 bases and the J gene lost 7 bases, with 20 bases spanning the gap. The CDR3 region is CASSSGTRSPGQPQHF. CDR3 nucleotide sequence: TGTGCCAGCAGCTCCGGTACGAGGAGCCCGGGACAGCCCCAGCATTTT.

The sample holds a few counts of this clonotype. The gene calls are TRBV5-1 and TRBJ1-5, with 8 positions matching TRBD1. Looked up from germline, CDR1 is SGHRS and CDR2 is YFSETQ. V shed 3 bases and J 1 base; nucleotides not matched to a gene: 3. The CDR3 is 15 amino acids. The CDR3 DNA follows: TGCGCCAGCAGCTACGGACAGGGCAGCAATCAGCCCCAGCATTTT. Amino acids: CASSYGQGSNQPQHF.

Only a few counts were recorded for this clonotype. This chain links TRBV7-2 with TRBJ2-1; TRBD1 might be the D (6 bases). The V end lost 7 bases, the J end lost 11 bases, and 15 bases lay between the germline ends. Germline CDR1 SGHTA, CDR2 FQGNSA. This CDR3 contains 12 residues. As DNA, the CDR3 is TGTGCCAGCACCAACACAGGGAGCAAGCAGTTCTTC. This translates into CASTNTGSKQFF.

This clonotype was recorded a few times. The V call is TRBV5-1, the J call TRBJ2-1; D gene ambiguous. The V end was cut by 2 bases, the J end by 10 bases, with 22 bases between. The CDR3 runs 16 residues. CDR1 is SGHRS, CDR2 YFSETQ, per germline. The CDR3 bases are TGCGCCAGCAGCTTCGGACCGCGTACCGATTTTCGGGAGCAGTTCTTC. Translating gives CASSFGPRTDFREQFF.

This clonotype has just a few counts. The chain combines TRBV12-3 or TRBV12-4 with TRBJ1-6; D is unclear. Trimming pared 1 base from V and 10 bases from J, leaving 14 bases between. The CDR3 spans 15 residues. The CDR3 bases are TGTGCCAGCAGTTTAGTAACACCGAGGGAGTCACCCCTCCACTTT. This codes for CASSLVTPRESPLHF.

The genes are TRBV20-1 and TRBJ2-7; no reliable D call. CDR1 and CDR2 (germline): DFQATT, SNEGSKA (reference sequence). The CDR3 has 14 amino acids. V dropped 1 base and J dropped 6 bases, with 16 bases sitting between them. CDR3 bases: TGCAGTGCTAGAGTCGGACCCCCCACCAGCGAGCAGTACTTC. This gives the protein CSARVGPPTSEQYF.